Below, one T cell receptor (beta chain) is given with its context. The source of the sample is a study of OX40 agonist ivuxolimab in advanced cancers. Germline V lookup: CDR1 SGHVS, CDR2 FNYEAQ. This CDR3 comprises 16 residues. The junction had 5 bases not matched to a gene; V was cut back by 5 bases and J by 0 bases. TCRdb keeps only in-frame clones here, not all; method: immunoSEQ multiplex PCR. The sample has roughly 80,000 clones, around 86% seen once. The chain links TRBV7-6 to TRBJ2-1, with 9 bases identical to TRBD2. The receptor was derived from an adult with an advanced solid tumor such as melanoma, head and neck, liver or kidney cancer. The specimen was CD4+ or CD8+ T cells sorted from blood, collected in a trial of the OX40 agonist ivuxolimab. This CDR3 is CASSRGTSPSYNEQFF. In nucleotides, the CDR3 is TGTGCCAGCAGCCGCGGGACTAGCCCCTCCTACAATGAGCAGTTCTTC.